The 18 T cell receptor beta chains reported below all come from one sample, sequenced in a study of OX40 agonist ivuxolimab in advanced cancers. Library generation was performed with the immunoSEQ multiplex PCR assay. Entries here come from immuneACCESS through TCRdb and include only in-frame sequences with V and J called. Some clones fail to appear in such tables; in the studies checked, an unresolved V gene covers under half of the shortfall, and the cause of the remainder is unknown. This sample holds under 20,000 clones; about four fifths were observed only once. About 27% of the sample goes to the ten largest clones. This specimen consisted of CD4+ or CD8+ T cells sorted from blood, obtained in a trial of the OX40 agonist ivuxolimab. Receptor source: an adult with an advanced solid tumor such as melanoma, head and neck, liver or kidney cancer.

The gene calls are TRBV9 and TRBJ2-2; TRBD1 matches 8 bases. This CDR3 comprises 15 residues. Germline trimming cut 0 bases from V and 5 bases from J; bases unmatched to any gene: 3. Germline CDR1 SGDLS, CDR2 YYNGEE. CDR3 DNA sequence: TGTGCCAGCAGCGTAGAAACAGGGGGGACCGGGGAGCTGTTTTTT. This codes for CASSVETGGTGELFF.

The V and J genes are TRBV7-7 and TRBJ2-7, with TRBD1 matching over 10 bases. Germline CDR1 is SSHAT and CDR2 is FNYEAQ (reference sequence). This CDR3 comprises 15 residues. V lost 1 base and J lost 5; bases outside the gene matches: 5. The CDR3 protein is CASSLGTGGGHEQYF. The CDR3 DNA follows: TGTGCCAGCAGCTTAGGGACAGGGGGAGGCCACGAGCAGTACTTC.

Details on this clone: At one end the junction does not follow the germline gene, possibly because of a read error. Other DNA sequences of this sample code for an identical CDR3. The CDR3 reads CASSQERAPNSPLHF. The DNA for the CDR3 is TGTGCCAGCAGCCAAGAGAGAGCCCCCAATTCACCCCTCCACTTT. The chain uses TRBV4-1 and TRBJ1-6; D unresolved. This CDR3 has 15 residues. The germline CDR1 and CDR2 sequences are MGHRA and YSYEKL.

V and J are TRBV11-1 and TRBJ2-2; D unresolved. CDR1 is SGHAT, CDR2 FQDESV, per germline (reference sequence). The CDR3 totals 17 residues. Trimming removed 2 bases at V and 8 bases at J, with 21 bases between. CDR3 amino acids: CASSLNAYASLPGELFF. The DNA of the CDR3 is TGTGCCAGCAGCTTAAACGCCTACGCAAGCCTACCGGGGGAGCTGTTTTTT.

The gene calls are TRBV19 and TRBJ2-7; TRBD1 matches 7 bases. The CDR3 totals 16 residues. Germline values: CDR1 LNHDA, CDR2 SQIVND (reference sequence). V dropped 5 bases and J dropped 1; count of bases not matched to a gene: 11. CDR3 region: CASSPLDREGSYEQYF. The DNA of the CDR3 is TGTGCCAGTAGTCCGCTCGACAGGGAAGGGTCCTACGAGCAGTACTTC.

The chain has TRBV5-1 and TRBJ2-7; 8 bases agree with TRBD1. CDR1 and CDR2 from the germline V gene are SGHRS and YFSETQ. With V trimmed by 4 bases and J by 1 base, 13 bases remained unmatched. The CDR3 consists of 17 residues. The CDR3 DNA follows: TGCGCCAGCAGCCCAGGCCCCGGGACAGGAGCATCCTACGAGCAGTACTTC. This translates into CASSPGPGTGASYEQYF.

The chain employs TRBV10-3 and TRBJ1-1; D is unclear. Germline V lookup: CDR1 ENHRY, CDR2 SYGVKD. This CDR3 is built from 14 residues. V was pared by 0 bases and J by 2 bases, with 7 bases between. CDR3 amino acids: CAISESMTNTEAFF. In DNA form, the CDR3 reads TGTGCCATCAGTGAGTCGATGACAAACACTGAAGCTTTCTTT.

The gene calls are TRBV7-8 and TRBJ2-2; 10 bases are a match to TRBD2. This CDR3 is 20 amino acids long. V gave up 7 bases and J gave up 4 bases; unmatched junction bases: 21. CDR1 and CDR2 (germline): SGHVS, FQNEAQ. The CDR3 here is CASIFRISVAGGQGTGELFF. CDR3 DNA: TGTGCCAGCATTTTTCGGATTTCGGTAGCGGGGGGCCAGGGCACCGGGGAGCTGTTTTTT.

The gene calls are TRBV27 and TRBJ2-7; the match to TRBD1 covers 8 bases. Germline V gene lookup returns CDR1 MNHEY and CDR2 SMNVEV (reference sequence). This CDR3 region has 13 residues. V trimming: 3 bases; J trimming: 6 bases; junction bases outside the gene matches: 4. The CDR3 sequence: CASSLDRVGEQYF. Here the CDR3 DNA reads TGTGCCAGCAGTTTGGACAGGGTCGGCGAGCAGTACTTC.

The CDR3 DNA follows: TGTGCCAGCAGCCGAGACACAGGGCGCAACTACGAGCAGTACTTC. This encodes CASSRDTGRNYEQYF. The J gene is TRBJ2-7, the V gene TRBV7-2, with D perhaps matching TRBD1 (6 bases). Germline lookup yields CDR1 SGHTA and CDR2 FQGNSA. This CDR3 has 15 residues. The V end was cut by 5 bases, the J end by 3 bases, with 17 bases between.

The chain is built from TRBV7-6 and TRBJ1-1; D remains ambiguous. The germline CDR1 and CDR2 sequences are SGHVS and FNYEAQ. V lost 2 bases and J 1 base, leaving 5 bases between the germline ends. This CDR3 is built from 13 residues. This CDR3 is CASSLNENTEAFF. The DNA of the CDR3 is TGTGCCAGCAGCTTAAACGAGAACACTGAAGCTTTCTTT.

The J gene is TRBJ1-1, the V gene TRBV11-3; D perhaps matches TRBD1 (5 bases). This CDR3 has 13 amino acids. Looked up from germline, CDR1 is SGHNT and CDR2 is YENEEA. V lost 3 bases and J 6 bases, leaving 11 bases between the germline ends. In DNA form, the CDR3 reads TGTGCCAGCAGCTTGGGGGGGAAAGCTGAAGCTTTCTTT. Its protein product is CASSLGGKAEAFF.

The chain has TRBV5-1 and TRBJ2-3, with D hard to call. The CDR3 totals 13 residues. Trimming took 4 bases from V and 6 from J, leaving 12 bases between them. Germline V gene lookup returns CDR1 SGHRS and CDR2 YFSETQ. The CDR3 DNA reads TGCGCCAGCAGCCCCCTAGTGCCGGATACGCAGTATTTT. It encodes CASSPLVPDTQYF.

J is TRBJ2-7 and V is TRBV7-6; D remains unclear. The CDR3 has 14 residues. The V gene's germline CDR1 is SGHVS and CDR2 FNYEAQ. Trimming took 5 bases from V and 5 from J, leaving 16 bases between them. The CDR3 sequence is CASSPPMGSHEQYF. Here the CDR3 DNA reads TGTGCCAGCAGCCCCCCCATGGGGTCCCACGAGCAGTACTTC.

The chain links TRBV28 to TRBJ2-5; D not certain. V was pared by 5 bases and J by 5 bases, with 12 bases between. Germline values: CDR1 MDHEN, CDR2 SYDVKM. The CDR3 sequence is 13 residues long. The CDR3 DNA sequence: TGTGCCAGCAGTCCCGTGGGCCGGGAGACCCAGTACTTC. As protein: CASSPVGRETQYF.

The rearrangement uses TRBV27 and TRBJ2-1; 7 positions match TRBD2. Germline trimming cut 2 bases from V and 9 bases from J; bases unmatched to any gene: 4. This CDR3 is built from 13 residues. Germline CDR1 and CDR2: MNHEY and SMNVEV (reference sequence). The CDR3 nucleotides read TGTGCCAGCAGTTTAGGGGGACTACGTGAGCAGTTCTTC. Translated, it gives CASSLGGLREQFF.

J is TRBJ2-5 and V is TRBV15, with 9 bases that match TRBD1. V was clipped by 4 bases and J by 1 base; unmatched bases: 7. The CDR3 spans 16 residues. In germline, CDR1 is LNHNV, CDR2 YYDKDF (reference sequence). The CDR3 DNA sequence: TGTGCCACCAGCAAAGGGACAGGGAGGATCCAAGAGACCCAGTACTTC. Protein: CATSKGTGRIQETQYF.

The chain recombines TRBV9 with TRBJ1-3; D remains ambiguous. The length of the CDR3 is 13 residues. Germline CDR1 SGDLS, CDR2 YYNGEE. V shed 4 bases and J shed 7 bases, with 12 bases lying between them. CDR3 residues: CASSPYGWNTIYF. The CDR3 region has the DNA TGTGCCAGCAGCCCCTATGGTTGGAACACCATATATTTT.